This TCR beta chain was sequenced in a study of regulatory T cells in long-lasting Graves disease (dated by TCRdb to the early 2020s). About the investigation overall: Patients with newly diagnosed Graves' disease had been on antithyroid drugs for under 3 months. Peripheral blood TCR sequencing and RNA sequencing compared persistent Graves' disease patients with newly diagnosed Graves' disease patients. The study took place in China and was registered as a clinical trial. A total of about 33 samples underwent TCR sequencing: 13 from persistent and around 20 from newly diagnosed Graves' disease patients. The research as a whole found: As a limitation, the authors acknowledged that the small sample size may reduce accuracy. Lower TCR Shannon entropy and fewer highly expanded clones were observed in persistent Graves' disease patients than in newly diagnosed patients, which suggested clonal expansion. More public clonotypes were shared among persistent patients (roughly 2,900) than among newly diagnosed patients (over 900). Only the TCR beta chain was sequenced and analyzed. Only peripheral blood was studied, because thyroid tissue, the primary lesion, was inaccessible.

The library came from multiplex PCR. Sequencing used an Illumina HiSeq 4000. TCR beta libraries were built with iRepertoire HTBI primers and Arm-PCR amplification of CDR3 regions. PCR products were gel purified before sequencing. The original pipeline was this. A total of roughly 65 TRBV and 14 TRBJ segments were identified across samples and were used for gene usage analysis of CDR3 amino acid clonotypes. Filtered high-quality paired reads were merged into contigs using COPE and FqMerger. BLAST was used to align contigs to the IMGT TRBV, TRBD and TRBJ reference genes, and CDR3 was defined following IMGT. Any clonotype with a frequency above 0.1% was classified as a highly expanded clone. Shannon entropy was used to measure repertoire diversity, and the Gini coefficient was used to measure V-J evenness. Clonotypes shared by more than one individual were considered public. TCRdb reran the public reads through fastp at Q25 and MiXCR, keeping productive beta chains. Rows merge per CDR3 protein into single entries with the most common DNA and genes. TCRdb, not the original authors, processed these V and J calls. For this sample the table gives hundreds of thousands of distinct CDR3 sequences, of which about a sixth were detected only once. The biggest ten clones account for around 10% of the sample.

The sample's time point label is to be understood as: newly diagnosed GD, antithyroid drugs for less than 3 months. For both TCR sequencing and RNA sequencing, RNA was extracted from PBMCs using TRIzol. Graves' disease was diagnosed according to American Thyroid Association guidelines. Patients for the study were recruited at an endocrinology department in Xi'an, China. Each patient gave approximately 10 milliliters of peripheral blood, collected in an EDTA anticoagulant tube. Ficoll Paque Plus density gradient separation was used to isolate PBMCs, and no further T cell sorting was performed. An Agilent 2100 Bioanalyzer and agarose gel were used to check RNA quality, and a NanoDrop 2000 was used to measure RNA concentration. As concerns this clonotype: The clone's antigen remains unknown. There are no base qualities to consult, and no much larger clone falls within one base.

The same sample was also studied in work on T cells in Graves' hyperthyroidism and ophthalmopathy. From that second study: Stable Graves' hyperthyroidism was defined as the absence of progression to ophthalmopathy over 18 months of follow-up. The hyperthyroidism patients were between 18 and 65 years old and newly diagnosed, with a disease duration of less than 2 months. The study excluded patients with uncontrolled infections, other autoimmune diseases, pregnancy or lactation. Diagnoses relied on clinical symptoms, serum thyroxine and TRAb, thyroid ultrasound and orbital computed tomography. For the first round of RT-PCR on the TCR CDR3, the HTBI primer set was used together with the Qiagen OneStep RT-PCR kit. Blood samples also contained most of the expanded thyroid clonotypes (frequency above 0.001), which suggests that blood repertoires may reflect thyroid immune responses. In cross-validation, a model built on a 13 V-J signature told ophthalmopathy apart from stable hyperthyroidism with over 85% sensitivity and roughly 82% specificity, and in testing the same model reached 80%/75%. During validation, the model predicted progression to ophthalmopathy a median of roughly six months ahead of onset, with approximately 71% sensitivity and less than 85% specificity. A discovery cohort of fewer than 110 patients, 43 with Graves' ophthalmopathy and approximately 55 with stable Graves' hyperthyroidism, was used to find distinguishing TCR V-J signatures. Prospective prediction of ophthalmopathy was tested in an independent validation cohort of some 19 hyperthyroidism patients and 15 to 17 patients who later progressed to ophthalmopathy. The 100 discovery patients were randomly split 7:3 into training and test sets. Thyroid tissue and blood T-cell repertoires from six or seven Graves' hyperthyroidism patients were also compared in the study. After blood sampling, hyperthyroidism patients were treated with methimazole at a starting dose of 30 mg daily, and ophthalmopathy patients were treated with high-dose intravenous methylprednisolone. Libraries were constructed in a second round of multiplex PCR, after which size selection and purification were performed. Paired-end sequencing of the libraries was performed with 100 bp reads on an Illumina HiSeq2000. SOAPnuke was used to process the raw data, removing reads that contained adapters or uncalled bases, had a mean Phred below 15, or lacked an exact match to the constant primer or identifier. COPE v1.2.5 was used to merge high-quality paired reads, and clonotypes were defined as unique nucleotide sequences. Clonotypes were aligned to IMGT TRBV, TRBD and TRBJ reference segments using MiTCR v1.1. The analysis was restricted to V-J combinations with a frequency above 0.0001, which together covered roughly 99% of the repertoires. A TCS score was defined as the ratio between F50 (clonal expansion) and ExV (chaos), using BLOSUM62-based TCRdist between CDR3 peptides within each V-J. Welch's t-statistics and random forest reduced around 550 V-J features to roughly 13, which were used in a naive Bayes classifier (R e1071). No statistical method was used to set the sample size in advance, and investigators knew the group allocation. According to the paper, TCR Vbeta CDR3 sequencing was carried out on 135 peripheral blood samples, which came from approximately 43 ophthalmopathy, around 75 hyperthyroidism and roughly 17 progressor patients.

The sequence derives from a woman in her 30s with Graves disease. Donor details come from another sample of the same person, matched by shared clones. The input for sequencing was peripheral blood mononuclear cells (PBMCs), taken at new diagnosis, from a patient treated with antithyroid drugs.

The DNA reads TGTGCCACCAGTGATTTGTCCTTAGACAATGAGCAGTTCTTC. Its product reads: CATSDLSLDNEQFF. The receptor chain draws on TRBV24-1 and TRBJ2-1; confidence is insufficient to name the D gene. The CDR3 runs 14 residues from the cysteine to the phenylalanine. Solely the CDR3 DNA is kept, with 42 bases framed from the first base. CDR1 KGHDR and CDR2 SFDVKD were looked up in the germline V gene. V gives up 0 bases and J gives up 5 bases, and the segment between their germline ends measures 7 bases.